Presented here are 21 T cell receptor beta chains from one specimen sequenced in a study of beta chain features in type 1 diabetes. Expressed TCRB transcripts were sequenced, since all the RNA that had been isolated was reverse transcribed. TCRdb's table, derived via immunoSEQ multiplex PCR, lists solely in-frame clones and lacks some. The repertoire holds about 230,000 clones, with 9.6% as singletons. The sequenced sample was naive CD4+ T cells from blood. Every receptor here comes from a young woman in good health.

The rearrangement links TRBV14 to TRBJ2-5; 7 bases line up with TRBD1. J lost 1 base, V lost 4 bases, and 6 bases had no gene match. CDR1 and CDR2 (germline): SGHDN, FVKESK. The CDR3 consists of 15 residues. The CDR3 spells CASSRGTEIQETQYF. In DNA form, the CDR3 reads TGTGCCAGCAGCCGAGGGACAGAGATCCAAGAGACCCAGTACTTC. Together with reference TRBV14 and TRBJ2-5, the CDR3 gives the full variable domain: EAGVTQFPSHSVIEKGQTVTLRCDPISGHDNLYWYRRVMGKEIKFLLHFVKESKQDESGMPNNRFLAERTGGTYSTLKVQPAELEDSGVYFCASSRGTEIQETQYFGPGTRLLVL.

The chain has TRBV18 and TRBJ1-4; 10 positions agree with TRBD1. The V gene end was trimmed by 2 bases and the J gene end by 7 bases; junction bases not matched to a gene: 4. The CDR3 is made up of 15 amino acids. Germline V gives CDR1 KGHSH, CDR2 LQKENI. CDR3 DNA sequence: TGTGCCAGCTCACCAAGGCGGGACAGGGGTGAAAAACTGTTTTTT. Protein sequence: CASSPRRDRGEKLFF.

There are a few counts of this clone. The CDR3 here is CASSLEASGRDEQYF. The DNA for the CDR3 is TGTGCCAGCAGCTTGGAGGCTAGCGGGAGGGACGAGCAGTACTTC. The chain couples TRBV5-4 to TRBJ2-7; TRBD2 aligns across 12 bases. CDR1 and CDR2 (germline): SGHNT, YYREEE (reference sequence). The CDR3 covers 15 residues. Trimming removed 0 bases from V and 5 bases from J; junction bases left unmatched: 3.

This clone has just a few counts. CDR3 nucleotides: TGTGCCAGCAGCTTGGGAGGGAGGGCCGGGGGAGATACGCAGTATTTT. This sequence encodes CASSLGGRAGGDTQYF. This chain joins TRBV5-4 and TRBJ2-3; 7 nucleotides align to TRBD2. Germline CDR1 SGHNT, CDR2 YYREEE (reference sequence). CDR3 length: 16 residues. V lost 0 bases and J lost 5; bases outside the gene matches: 9.

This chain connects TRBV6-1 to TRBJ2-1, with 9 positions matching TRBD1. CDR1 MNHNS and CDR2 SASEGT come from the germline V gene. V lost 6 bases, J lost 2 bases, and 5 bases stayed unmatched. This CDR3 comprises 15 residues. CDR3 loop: CASSDRDRAYNEQFF. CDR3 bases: TGTGCCAGCAGCGACCGGGACAGGGCCTACAATGAGCAGTTCTTC.

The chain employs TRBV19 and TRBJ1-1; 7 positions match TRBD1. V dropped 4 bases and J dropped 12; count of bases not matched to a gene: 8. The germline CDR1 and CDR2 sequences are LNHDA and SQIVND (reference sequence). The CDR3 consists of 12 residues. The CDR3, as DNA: TGTGCCAGTAGTACAAAAGACAGGGTGACTTTCTTT. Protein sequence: CASSTKDRVTFF.

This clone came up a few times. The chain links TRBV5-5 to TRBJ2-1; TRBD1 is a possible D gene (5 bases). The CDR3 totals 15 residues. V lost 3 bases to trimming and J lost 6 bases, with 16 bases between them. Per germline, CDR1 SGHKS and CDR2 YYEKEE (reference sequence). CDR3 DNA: TGTGCCAGCAGCTCATCGCAGGGAAGAGCCAATGAGCAGTTCTTC. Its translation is CASSSSQGRANEQFF.

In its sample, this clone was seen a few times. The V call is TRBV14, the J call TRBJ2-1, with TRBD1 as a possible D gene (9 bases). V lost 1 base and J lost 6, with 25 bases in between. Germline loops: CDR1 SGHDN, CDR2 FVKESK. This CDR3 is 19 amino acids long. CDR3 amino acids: CASSQVGGQGSSGSNEQFF. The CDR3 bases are TGTGCCAGCAGCCAAGTCGGGGGACAGGGTTCCAGCGGGAGCAATGAGCAGTTCTTC.

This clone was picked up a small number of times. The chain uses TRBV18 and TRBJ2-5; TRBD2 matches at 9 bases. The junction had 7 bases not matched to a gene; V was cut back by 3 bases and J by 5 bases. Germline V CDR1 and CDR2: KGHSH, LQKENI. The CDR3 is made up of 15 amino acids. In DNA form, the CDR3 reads TGTGCCAGCTCACCCTCAGCGGGAGGCAAGGAGACCCAGTACTTC. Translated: CASSPSAGGKETQYF. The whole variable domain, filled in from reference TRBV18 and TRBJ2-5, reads NAGVMQNPRHLVRRRGQEARLRCSPMKGHSHVYWYRQLPEEGLKFMVYLQKENIIDESGMPKERFSAEFPKEGPSILRIQQVVRGDSAAYFCASSPSAGGKETQYFGPGTRLLVL.

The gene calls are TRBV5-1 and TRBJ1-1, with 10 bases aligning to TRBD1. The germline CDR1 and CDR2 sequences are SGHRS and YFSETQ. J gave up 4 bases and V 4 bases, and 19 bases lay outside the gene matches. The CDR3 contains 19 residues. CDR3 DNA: TGCGCCAGCAGCCCCCTAGGCGGGACAGGGGATGGGGGGGCCACTGAAGCTTTCTTT. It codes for CASSPLGGTGDGGATEAFF.

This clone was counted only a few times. The CDR3 region is CASSLVLLSGPPGELFF. Written as DNA, the CDR3 is TGTGCCAGCAGCTTAGTCCTACTTAGCGGCCCTCCCGGGGAGCTGTTTTTT. The V gene is TRBV7-7, the J gene TRBJ2-2, with D possibly being TRBD2 (6 bases). This CDR3 has 17 residues. V lost 1 base to trimming and J lost 6 bases, with 18 bases between them. Germline V gene sequence: CDR1 SSHAT, CDR2 FNYEAQ (reference sequence). The complete variable domain, with remaining parts taken from reference TRBV7-7 and TRBJ2-2, reads GAGVSQSPRYKVTKRGQDVTLRCDPISSHATLYWYQQALGQGPEFLTYFNYEAQPDKSGLPSDRFSAERPEGSISTLTIQRTEQRDSAMYRCASSLVLLSGPPGELFFGEGSRLTVL.

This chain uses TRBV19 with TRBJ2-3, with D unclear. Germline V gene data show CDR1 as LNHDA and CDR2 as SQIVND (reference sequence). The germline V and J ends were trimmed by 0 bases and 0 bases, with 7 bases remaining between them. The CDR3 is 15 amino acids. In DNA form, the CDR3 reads TGTGCCAGTAGTATAGACAGGATCAGCACAGATACGCAGTATTTT. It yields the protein CASSIDRISTDTQYF.

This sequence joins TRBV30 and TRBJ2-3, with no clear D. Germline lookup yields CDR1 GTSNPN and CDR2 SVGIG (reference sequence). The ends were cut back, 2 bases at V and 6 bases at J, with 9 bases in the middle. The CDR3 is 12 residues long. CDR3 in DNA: TGTGCCTGGAGTACGGGTGGGGATACGCAGTATTTT. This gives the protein CAWSTGGDTQYF. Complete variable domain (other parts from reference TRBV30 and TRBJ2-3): SQTIHQWPATLVQPVGSPLSLECTVEGTSNPNLYWYRQAAGRGLQLLFYSVGIGQISSEVPQNLSASRPQDRQFILSSKKLLLSDSGFYLCAWSTGGDTQYFGPGTRLTVL.

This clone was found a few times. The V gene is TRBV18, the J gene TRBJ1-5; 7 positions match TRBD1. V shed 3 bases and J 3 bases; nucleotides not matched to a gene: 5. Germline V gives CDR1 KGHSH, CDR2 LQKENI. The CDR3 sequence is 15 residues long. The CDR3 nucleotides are TGTGCCAGCTCACCCTCACAGGGGAACAATCAGCCCCAGCATTTT. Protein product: CASSPSQGNNQPQHF.

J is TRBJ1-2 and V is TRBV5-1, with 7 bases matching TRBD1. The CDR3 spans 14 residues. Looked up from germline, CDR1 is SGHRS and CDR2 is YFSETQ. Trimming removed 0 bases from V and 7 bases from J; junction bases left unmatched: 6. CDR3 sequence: CASSLGQGPLGYTF. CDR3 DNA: TGCGCCAGCAGCTTGGGACAGGGACCGCTTGGCTACACCTTC.

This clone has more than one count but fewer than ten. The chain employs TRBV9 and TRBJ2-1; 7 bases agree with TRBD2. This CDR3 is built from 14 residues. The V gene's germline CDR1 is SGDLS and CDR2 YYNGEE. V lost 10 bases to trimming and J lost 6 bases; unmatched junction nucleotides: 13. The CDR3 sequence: CASTRGTYLNEQFF. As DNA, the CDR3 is TGTGCCTCGACGCGGGGGACCTACCTCAATGAGCAGTTCTTC.

In DNA, the CDR3 is TGTGCCAGCAGCTTAGGTCAGAATTCACCCCTCCACTTT. Translating gives CASSLGQNSPLHF. This chain joins TRBV7-8 and TRBJ1-6; no clear D. Trimming shortened V by 1 base and J by 7 bases, and 5 bases separated the two germline ends. The CDR3 runs to 13 residues. Germline-derived CDR1 and CDR2 are SGHVS and FQNEAQ.

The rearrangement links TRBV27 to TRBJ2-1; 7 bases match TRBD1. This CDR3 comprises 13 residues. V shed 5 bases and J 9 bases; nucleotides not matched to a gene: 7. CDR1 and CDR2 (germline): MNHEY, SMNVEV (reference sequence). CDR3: CASSADRPGEQFF. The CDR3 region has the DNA TGTGCCAGCAGTGCGGACAGGCCCGGTGAGCAGTTCTTC.

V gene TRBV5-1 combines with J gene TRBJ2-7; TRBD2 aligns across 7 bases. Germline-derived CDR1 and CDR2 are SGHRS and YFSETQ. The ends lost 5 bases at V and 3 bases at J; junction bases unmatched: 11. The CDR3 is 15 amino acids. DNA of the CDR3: TGCGCCAGCAGGGAATCTAGCGGAGCTGGCTACGAGCAGTACTTC. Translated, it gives CASRESSGAGYEQYF.

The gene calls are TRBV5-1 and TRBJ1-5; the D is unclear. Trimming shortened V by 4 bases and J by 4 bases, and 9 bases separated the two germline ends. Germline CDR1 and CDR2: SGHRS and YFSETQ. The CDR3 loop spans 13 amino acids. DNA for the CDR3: TGCGCCAGCAGCCGAGATAGAAATCAGCCCCAGCATTTT. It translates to CASSRDRNQPQHF. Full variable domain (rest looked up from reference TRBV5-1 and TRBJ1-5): KAGVTQTPRYLIKTRGQQVTLSCSPISGHRSVSWYQQTPGQGLQFLFEYFSETQRNKGNFPGRFSGRQFSNSRSEMNVSTLELGDSALYLCASSRDRNQPQHFGDGTRLSIL.

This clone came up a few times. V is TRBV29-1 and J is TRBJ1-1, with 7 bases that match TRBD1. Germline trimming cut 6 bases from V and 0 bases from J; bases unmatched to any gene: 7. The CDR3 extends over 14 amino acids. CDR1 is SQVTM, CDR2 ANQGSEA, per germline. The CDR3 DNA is TGCAGCGTCCACAGGGGCCCAATGAACACTGAAGCTTTCTTT. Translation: CSVHRGPMNTEAFF.